The 7 T cell receptor beta chains in this list originate from one sample, sequenced in a study of OX40 agonist ivuxolimab in advanced cancers. Assay: immunoSEQ multiplex PCR; the TCRdb copy retains only in-frame clones and omits some. The table records approximately 55,000 clones, 75% to 90% of them present only once. This specimen consisted of CD4+ or CD8+ T cells sorted from blood, obtained in a trial of the OX40 agonist ivuxolimab. The receptor source for this set is an adult with an advanced solid tumor such as melanoma, head and neck, liver or kidney cancer.

This clone was detected once. The CDR3, as DNA: TGTGCCAGCAGCTCAAGTCAAGGACAGGAGGCAGATACGCAGTATTTT. Protein sequence: CASSSSQGQEADTQYF. This sequence joins TRBV5-5 and TRBJ2-3, with TRBD1 matching 7 bases. Trimming cost V 3 bases and J 4 bases; bases outside gene matches: 11. The germline V gene encodes CDR1 SGHKS and CDR2 YYEKEE (reference sequence). The CDR3 totals 16 residues. Complete variable domain (other parts from reference TRBV5-5 and TRBJ2-3): DAGVTQSPTHLIKTRGQQVTLRCSPISGHKSVSWYQQVLGQGPQFIFQYYEKEERGRGNFPDRFSARQFPNYSSELNVNALLLGDSALYLCASSSSQGQEADTQYFGPGTRLTVL.

V and J are TRBV7-9 and TRBJ2-1; D is possibly TRBD2 (5 bases). CDR3 length: 16 residues. Between the trimmed V and J ends, which lost 2 bases and 3 bases, there was a span of 14 bases. Germline assignment: CDR1 SEHNR and CDR2 FQNEAQ (reference sequence). CDR3 residues: CASSLRGDGSYNEQFF. The CDR3 nucleotides read TGTGCCAGCAGCTTACGGGGAGATGGCAGCTACAATGAGCAGTTCTTC.

The CDR3 DNA reads TGTGCCAGCAGTTCCCGGGACAGGGCTTACAATGAGCAGTTCTTC. As protein: CASSSRDRAYNEQFF. V is TRBV6-5 and J is TRBJ2-1, with 9 bases aligning to TRBD1. The junction had 5 bases not matched to a gene; V was cut back by 4 bases and J by 4 bases. This CDR3 is 15 amino acids long. Per the germline V gene, CDR1 is MNHEY and CDR2 is SVGAGI.

The chain has TRBV4-2 and TRBJ2-7; D is unclear. CDR1 LGHNA and CDR2 YNFKEQ come from the germline V gene. This CDR3 has 11 residues. The V gene lost 8 bases and the J gene lost 11 bases, with 16 bases spanning the gap. This CDR3 is CASGSGLRKYF. The CDR3, as DNA: TGTGCCAGCGGGTCAGGTCTTAGAAAGTACTTC.

The V gene is TRBV20-1, the J gene TRBJ2-7; possibly TRBD1 for D (5 bases). The germline CDR1 and CDR2 sequences are DFQATT and SNEGSKA (reference sequence). The CDR3 contains 11 residues. Trimming pared 4 bases from V and 5 bases from J, leaving 9 bases between. The CDR3 loop is CSATRVNEQYF. CDR3 nucleotide sequence: TGCAGTGCTACCAGGGTGAACGAGCAGTACTTC.

The V call is TRBV5-5, the J call TRBJ2-1, with D perhaps TRBD1 or TRBD2 (6 bases each). Trimming took 4 bases from V and 0 from J, leaving 14 bases between them. There are 16 residues in the CDR3. The germline CDR1 and CDR2 sequences are SGHKS and YYEKEE (reference sequence). The CDR3 protein is CASSRTGRSSYNEQFF. CDR3 DNA: TGTGCCAGCAGCCGTACAGGGAGGAGCTCCTACAATGAGCAGTTCTTC.

This chain joins TRBV28 and TRBJ2-3, with TRBD1 identical over 9 bases. Trimming removed 6 bases from V and 5 bases from J; junction bases left unmatched: 9. The CDR3 has 15 amino acids. Germline V gene lookup returns CDR1 MDHEN and CDR2 SYDVKM. In nucleotides, the CDR3 is TGTGCCAGCAGCCCGGGACAGGGAACGGGAGATACGCAGTATTTT. Protein: CASSPGQGTGDTQYF.